This is a list of T cell receptor beta chains from one sample in a study of shared clonotypes between healthy human individuals. The protocol was immunoSEQ multiplex PCR, while the TCRdb copy is restricted to in-frame clones and leaves out a portion. The sample lists more than 2,000,000 clones, 90% to 95% occurring once. Sequenced material: naive CD4+ T cells sorted from blood. Source of these receptors: a man in his late teens or twenties in good health. CDR3s include the opening cysteine and the closing phenylalanine or tryptophan. Fields, in order: J gene, D gene, clone size, V gene, CDR3 protein, CDR3 DNA. The D gene is left open where the match is weak. The size entry is marked missing in some rows and otherwise reads once, few, many or a size class.

j_gene: TRBJ2-7
d_gene: .
abundance: once
v_gene: TRBV6-5
CDR3aa: CASSYSGFGSYEQYF
CDR3nt: TGTGCCAGCAGTTACTCGGGGTTTGGGTCCTACGAGCAGTACTTC

j_gene: TRBJ2-3
d_gene: TRBD2
abundance: .
v_gene: TRBV19
CDR3aa: CASSSSHSSGRGTDTQYF
CDR3nt: TGTGCCAGTAGTTCGTCCCATTCTAGCGGGAGGGGAACAGATACGCAGTATTTT

j_gene: TRBJ2-3
d_gene: .
abundance: once
v_gene: TRBV7-9
CDR3aa: CASSRGDTQYF
CDR3nt: TGTGCCAGCAGCCGTGGAGATACGCAGTATTTT

j_gene: TRBJ1-1
d_gene: TRBD1
abundance: .
v_gene: TRBV4-1
CDR3aa: CASSHAMDREGTEAFF
CDR3nt: TGCGCCAGCAGCCATGCAATGGACAGGGAGGGCACTGAAGCTTTCTTT

j_gene: TRBJ1-1
d_gene: .
abundance: .
v_gene: TRBV7-6
CDR3aa: CASSLVAGQNTEAFF
CDR3nt: TGTGCCAGCAGCTTAGTGGCAGGACAGAACACTGAAGCTTTCTTT

j_gene: TRBJ1-6
d_gene: TRBD1
abundance: .
v_gene: TRBV27
CDR3aa: CASHRGPYNSPLHF
CDR3nt: TGTGCCAGTCACAGGGGGCCCTATAATTCACCCCTCCACTTT

j_gene: TRBJ1-6
d_gene: .
abundance: .
v_gene: TRBV4-1
CDR3aa: CASSQPTRGYSSPLHF
CDR3nt: TGCGCCAGCAGCCAACCAACCAGGGGATATAGTTCACCCCTCCACTTT

j_gene: TRBJ2-7
d_gene: TRBD1
abundance: .
v_gene: TRBV9
CDR3aa: CASSVAYGQGLGPHEQYF
CDR3nt: TGTGCCAGCAGCGTAGCGTACGGACAGGGGCTTGGCCCCCACGAGCAGTACTTC

j_gene: TRBJ1-1
d_gene: .
abundance: .
v_gene: TRBV19
CDR3aa: CASSIILGNTEAFF
CDR3nt: TGTGCCAGTAGTATCATCTTGGGGAACACTGAAGCTTTCTTT

j_gene: TRBJ1-3
d_gene: .
abundance: .
v_gene: TRBV27
CDR3aa: CASSLSPAKANTIYF
CDR3nt: TGTGCCAGCAGTTTATCCCCCGCGAAGGCAAACACCATATATTTT

j_gene: TRBJ2-7
d_gene: TRBD2
abundance: .
v_gene: TRBV11-2
CDR3aa: CASSSPGLALYEQYF
CDR3nt: TGTGCCAGCAGCTCGCCGGGACTAGCCCTTTACGAGCAGTACTTC

j_gene: TRBJ1-4
d_gene: .
abundance: .
v_gene: TRBV18
CDR3aa: CASSPPGDEKLFF
CDR3nt: TGTGCCAGCTCACCACCGGGGGATGAAAAACTGTTTTTT

j_gene: TRBJ1-2
d_gene: TRBD1
abundance: .
v_gene: TRBV27
CDR3aa: CASSSGQGARGYTF
CDR3nt: TGTGCCAGCAGTTCGGGACAGGGGGCGCGAGGCTACACCTTC

j_gene: TRBJ2-7
d_gene: TRBD2
abundance: .
v_gene: TRBV30
CDR3aa: CAWSVRSGRAYEQYF
CDR3nt: TGTGCCTGGAGTGTTCGAAGCGGGAGGGCCTACGAGCAGTACTTC

j_gene: TRBJ2-3
d_gene: .
abundance: .
v_gene: TRBV19
CDR3aa: CASSIMDTDTQYF
CDR3nt: TGTGCCAGTAGTATTATGGACACAGATACGCAGTATTTT

j_gene: TRBJ2-3
d_gene: TRBD1
abundance: .
v_gene: TRBV5-4
CDR3aa: CASSFEQGVDTQYF
CDR3nt: TGTGCCAGCAGCTTCGAACAGGGGGTAGATACGCAGTATTTT

j_gene: TRBJ1-4
d_gene: TRBD1
abundance: .
v_gene: TRBV2
CDR3aa: CATSGPGTGSEKLFF
CDR3nt: TGTGCCACCTCCGGACCCGGGACAGGGTCTGAAAAACTGTTTTTT

j_gene: TRBJ1-5
d_gene: .
abundance: once
v_gene: TRBV6-5
CDR3aa: CASRRGQSNQPQHF
CDR3nt: TGTGCCAGCAGACGCGGACAGAGCAATCAGCCCCAGCATTTT

j_gene: TRBJ2-3
d_gene: .
abundance: .
v_gene: TRBV5-1
CDR3aa: CASSRILGTSTDTQYF
CDR3nt: TGCGCCAGCAGCCGGATCCTGGGAACTAGCACAGATACGCAGTATTTT

j_gene: TRBJ1-1
d_gene: TRBD1
abundance: .
v_gene: TRBV7-9
CDR3aa: CASSSHRGQDTEAFF
CDR3nt: TGTGCCAGCAGCTCCCACAGGGGTCAGGACACTGAAGCTTTCTTT

j_gene: TRBJ2-3
d_gene: .
abundance: .
v_gene: TRBV7-3
CDR3aa: CASSLRPPTDTQYF
CDR3nt: TGTGCCAGCAGCTTAAGACCACCCACAGATACGCAGTATTTT